The clone carrying this TCR beta chain was counted a few times. The antigen is unknown. Each TCR beta cDNA library carried unique molecular identifiers. Each batch of roughly 0.9 to 11 million T cells produced 450,000 to 500,000 cDNA molecules. A single record per CDR3 protein comes from TCRdb applying MiXCR to the PCR reads. The repertoire holds more than 450,000 distinct CDR3 sequences, roughly 34% seen once, with 5% to 6% in the top ten. The record originates from a study of post-analysis software for immune sequencing data. Study-level background: Patients with relapsing-remitting, secondary progressive and progressive-relapsing multiple sclerosis courses were all represented.

The CDR3 covers 12 residues. With 6 bases removed from V and 7 bases from J, the gap between germline ends came to 12 bases. Germline-derived CDR1 and CDR2 are DFQATT and SNEGSKA (reference sequence). General study findings and limits: Relative to controls, patients had about five TRBV segments at higher frequency, with TRBV5-6, TRBV5-1 and TRBV20-1 among these. Strong co-clustering by F measure was seen for same-batch samples. Those with multiple sclerosis, the patient group, showed significantly lower normalized Chao1 diversity than controls.

The chain combines TRBV20-1 with TRBJ1-4, with D hard to call. Material: blood. The TCR was taken from a girl aged 2-17 years with multiple sclerosis. CDR3 amino acids: CSAEIPGEKLFF. CDR3 nucleotide sequence: TGCAGTGCGGAAATCCCGGGTGAAAAACTGTTTTTT.